A selection of T cell receptor beta chains follows, all from one sample in a study of vaccination and CD4 T cells after COVID-19. Their antigens remain unidentified. A single record per CDR3 protein comes from TCRdb applying MiXCR to the PCR reads. The sample consists of 6,500 to 8,500 distinct CDR3 sequences, roughly 39% of them appearing once. Sequenced input: CD4+ T cells from blood, cultured in vitro. These receptors were collected from a human donor in good health. CDR3s include the opening cysteine and the closing phenylalanine or tryptophan. A D gene is named only where the DNA matches it firmly. Rows may omit the clone size; those that give it use once, few, many or a size class.

size	D	V	J	DNA	CDR3
few	NA	TRBV12-3/TRBV12-4	TRBJ2-7	TGTGCCAGCACCACCGGGTTGAGCTCCTACGAGCAGTACTTC	CASTTGLSSYEQYF
NA	NA	TRBV20-1	TRBJ2-7	TGCAGTGCTAGTGCGGCCGGGACGGGCTCCTACGAGCAGTACTTC	CSASAAGTGSYEQYF
NA	TRBD2	TRBV5-1	TRBJ2-3	TGCGCCAGCGGGCCCGGGGGGGCCCCCGATACGCAGTATTTT	CASGPGGAPDTQYF
NA	NA	TRBV7-2	TRBJ1-2	TGTGCCAGCAGCTTAGTAGCAGAATCTAACTATGGCTACACCTTC	CASSLVAESNYGYTF
NA	TRBD2	TRBV20-1	TRBJ2-2	TGCAGTGCTAGAGACGGCGGGAGAATGGCCGGGGAGCTGTTTTTT	CSARDGGRMAGELFF
NA	NA	TRBV6-2/TRBV6-3	TRBJ2-1	TGTGCCAGCAGGGACACCGCAATCCCCCAAGAGCAGTTCTTC	CASRDTAIPQEQFF
few	TRBD2	TRBV6-5	TRBJ2-2	TGTGCCAGCAGTTCCACTAGCGGGAGGGCCAGGGGCGGGGAGCTGTTTTTT	CASSSTSGRARGGELFF
few	NA	TRBV20-1	TRBJ2-2	TGCAGTGCTAGGCCGGGTACCTCCACCGGGGAGCTGTTTTTT	CSARPGTSTGELFF
NA	TRBD1	TRBV7-2	TRBJ1-1	TGTGCCAGCAGCCCAACAGGGGGTAGCACTGAAGCTTTCTTT	CASSPTGGSTEAFF
NA	TRBD2	TRBV5-1	TRBJ2-7	TGCGCCAGCAGCTTGTCTAGCGGGAGTTACTACGAGCAGTACTTC	CASSLSSGSYYEQYF
few	TRBD1	TRBV7-9	TRBJ2-2	TGTGCCAGCAGCCTCCCCTTTGCAGGGGGTCTAGCCGGGGAGCTGTTTTTT	CASSLPFAGGLAGELFF
NA	NA	TRBV27	TRBJ1-1	TGTGCCAGCAGTTTCTCGGTTCTCGTGGGGAGGAACACTGAAGCTTTCTTT	CASSFSVLVGRNTEAFF
few	NA	TRBV5-4	TRBJ1-2	TGTGCCAGCAGCCGTGGGGCGGAGATCTATGGCTACACCTTC	CASSRGAEIYGYTF
few	NA	TRBV28	TRBJ1-5	TGTGCCAGCAGTCTCGCAGCTTATAGCAATCAGCCCCAGCATTTT	CASSLAAYSNQPQHF
few	TRBD1	TRBV20-1	TRBJ2-2	TGCAGTGCGAGACGACAGGGACCGAACACCGGGGAGCTGTTTTTT	CSARRQGPNTGELFF
NA	NA	TRBV10-3	TRBJ1-1	TGTGCCATCAGTGCAGGAGCCCAACATGGTGAAGCTTTCTTT	CAISAGAQHGEAFF
NA	NA	TRBV7-2	TRBJ2-7	TGTGCCAGCAGCTTAGATTGGGCCGAGCAGTACTTC	CASSLDWAEQYF
few	TRBD1	TRBV6-2/TRBV6-3	TRBJ1-2	TGTGCCAGCAGCCCGGGACAGGGAGGCAGCGGCTACACCTTC	CASSPGQGGSGYTF
NA	TRBD1	TRBV15	TRBJ2-4	TGTGCCACCAGCACTAGGACAGGGATAAACATTCAGTACTTC	CATSTRTGINIQYF
NA	TRBD1	TRBV24-1	TRBJ2-5	TGTGCCACCAGTGATGGGACAGGGGTTGGTCGAGAGACCCAGTACTTC	CATSDGTGVGRETQYF
NA	NA	TRBV20-1	TRBJ2-1	TGCAGTGCGCAACAGGAGTATGAGCAGTTCTTC	CSAQQEYEQFF
NA	TRBD2	TRBV4-1	TRBJ2-1	TGCGCCAGCAGCAAGGGACTAGCGGGAATAAATGAGCAGTTCTTC	CASSKGLAGINEQFF
few	NA	TRBV6-1	TRBJ1-6	TGTGCCTCCGGCTCCTATAATTCACCCCTCCACTTT	CASGSYNSPLHF
few	NA	TRBV7-2	TRBJ1-1	TGTGCCAGCAGCTTAGGGGACACCACTTCGGCGGCTTTCTTT	CASSLGDTTSAAFF
NA	NA	TRBV12-3/TRBV12-4	TRBJ2-1	TGTGCCAGCAGATACACCCCCATAAGAGATGAGCAGTTCTTC	CASRYTPIRDEQFF
NA	NA	TRBV6-5	TRBJ2-7	TGTGCCAGCAGTTACTCGAGAATAGGCGTCGAGCAGTACTTC	CASSYSRIGVEQYF
few	NA	TRBV7-8	TRBJ1-5	TGTGCCAGCAGCTTAGGCAGGCTTGGGAGTCAGCCCCAGCATTTT	CASSLGRLGSQPQHF
few	NA	TRBV12-3/TRBV12-4	TRBJ1-5	TGTGCCAGCAGCCGCGGCCCGGGCAATCAGCCCCAGCATTTT	CASSRGPGNQPQHF
NA	NA	TRBV7-7	TRBJ1-1	TGTGCCAGCAGCTTATCTCTGAACACTGAAGCTTTCTTT	CASSLSLNTEAFF
few	NA	TRBV30	TRBJ1-1	TGTGCCTGGAACCCCGGAGACTGGGGAAACACTGAAGCTTTCTTT	CAWNPGDWGNTEAFF
NA	NA	TRBV6-1	TRBJ2-5	TGTGCCAGCAGTGCAAAAGAGACCCAGTACTTC	CASSAKETQYF
NA	TRBD1	TRBV27	TRBJ1-1	TGTGCCAGCAGCCCGGGAAGGGGGCGAAACACTGAAGCTTTCTTT	CASSPGRGRNTEAFF
NA	TRBD1	TRBV7-8	TRBJ1-1	TGTGCCAGCAGCCCGTGGGACAGGGGTAGGGAAGCTTTCTTT	CASSPWDRGREAFF
NA	TRBD1	TRBV30	TRBJ1-5	TGTGCCTGGAGTGTAAGGGGACAGGTCAATCAGCCCCAGCATTTT	CAWSVRGQVNQPQHF
once	TRBD1	TRBV19	TRBJ2-5	TGTGCCAGTAGTACTTCGGGACAGGGGAAGACCCAGTACTTC	CASSTSGQGKTQYF
NA	NA	TRBV30	TRBJ1-1	TGTGCCAGAACTAGCACCGTGAACACTGAAGCTTTCTTT	CARTSTVNTEAFF
NA	TRBD1	TRBV20-1	TRBJ1-6	TGCAGTGCAAAAAGTACAGGGGGCAGGAGCCCACCCCTCCACTTT	CSAKSTGGRSPPLHF
few	TRBD1	TRBV19	TRBJ1-5	TGTGCCAGTAGTACGACAGGGGCCCATCAGCCCCAGCATTTT	CASSTTGAHQPQHF
few	NA	TRBV11-2	TRBJ2-3	TGTGCCAGCAGCTCTGGGCCTCGGGGGGCAACAGATACGCAGTATTTT	CASSSGPRGATDTQYF
NA	NA	TRBV11-2	TRBJ2-4	TGTGCCAGCAGCACCTTTCGCGGGGAAGCCAAAAACATTCAGTACTTC	CASSTFRGEAKNIQYF
NA	NA	TRBV7-2	TRBJ2-1	TGTGCCAGCAGCTTAATAATGAGGTCTTGGGGACGGCCCAATGAGCAGTTCTTC	CASSLIMRSWGRPNEQFF
few	NA	TRBV14	TRBJ1-2	TGTGCCAGCAGCCTGGCCGGGAACTATGGCTACACCTTC	CASSLAGNYGYTF
NA	TRBD2	TRBV20-1	TRBJ2-5	TGCAGTGCTCACCCACGGTGGGGGGAGCGGGGGGGACGGGGAGAGACCCAGTACTTC	CSAHPRWGERGGRGETQYF